This TCR beta chain was captured by sequencing in a study of blood T cell repertoires in COVID-19. Study-wide context: PBMCs, B-cell-depleted T cells, or T cells were the source of the cDNA or gDNA that made up the material.

This CDR3 comprises 13 residues. The junction had 6 bases not matched to a gene; V was cut back by 6 bases and J by 5 bases. Germline CDR1 is SGDLS and CDR2 is YYNGEE. In the original analysis: Estimates of nucleated cell counts were drawn from the amplification of reference gene primers. The data were produced by immunoSEQ multiplex PCR, yet TCRdb's version contains in-frame clones alone and is incomplete. V and J calls and clone size come straight from that table; D and trimming were deduced from the DNA. The table has about 160,000 clones, roughly 90% seen once; the top ten hold approximately 6.6%. The age range of participants was about 18 to 90 years, with residence in about 25 US areas. Grouping used clinical history reported by participants in a survey and questionnaire.

The sequence was obtained from a woman aged 45-60 years who had recovered from COVID-19. The sample was PBMCs or T cells enriched from blood (not recorded which). This chain connects TRBV9 to TRBJ1-2; 8 nucleotides align to TRBD1. In nucleotides, the CDR3 is TGTGCCAGCACCGGGGACAGGTATTATGGCTACACCTTC. It yields the protein CASTGDRYYGYTF. Variable domain in full (rest from reference TRBV9 and TRBJ1-2): DSGVTQTPKHLITATGQRVTLRCSPRSGDLSVYWYQQSLDQGLQFLIQYYNGEERAKGNILERFSAQQFPDLHSELNLSSLELGDSALYFCASTGDRYYGYTFGSGTRLTVV.